The 7 T cell receptor beta chains reported below all come from one sample, sequenced in a study of shared clonotypes between healthy human individuals. The assay was immunoSEQ multiplex PCR, and TCRdb's table has in-frame clones only and misses some. The sample shows more than 2,000,000 clones, over 85% of them seen only once. Input material: naive CD4+ T cells from PBMCs. The subset here: CD45RA+ positively selected. These receptors originate from a man younger than 35 in good health. Some clones in this sample may be carry-over from other donors' samples.

The genes are TRBV13 and TRBJ2-7; D unresolved. There are 15 residues in the CDR3. Between the trimmed V and J ends, which lost 5 bases and 5 bases, there was a span of 19 bases. Per germline, CDR1 PRHDT and CDR2 FYEKMQ (reference sequence). The CDR3 nucleotides read TGTGCCAGCAGCCGCCGGGCCCACCCTCCCAACGAGCAGTACTTC. Translation: CASSRRAHPPNEQYF.

This clone was picked up one time. V is TRBV11-3 and J is TRBJ1-1, with D maybe TRBD1 (5 bases). Germline lookup yields CDR1 SGHNT and CDR2 YENEEA. The V and J ends lost 2 bases and 5 bases respectively, with 18 bases between them. The CDR3 runs 16 residues. As DNA, the CDR3 is TGTGCCAGCAGCTTAAGTGGCGGTTGGGGGACGACTGAAGCTTTCTTT. Translation gives CASSLSGGWGTTEAFF.

The chain employs TRBV6-6 and TRBJ2-3; D is perhaps TRBD1 or TRBD2 (5 bases each). V lost 8 bases, J lost 1 base, and 13 bases lay in between. The CDR3 length is 14 residues. From germline, CDR1 is MNHNY and CDR2 SVGAGI (reference sequence). This CDR3 reads CASGTIRGTDTQYF. The CDR3 DNA is TGTGCCAGCGGGACGATTCGCGGCACAGATACGCAGTATTTT.

The chain has TRBV4-2 and TRBJ2-5; D gene uncertain. The germline V and J ends were trimmed by 0 bases and 2 bases, with 10 bases remaining between them. Germline CDR1 LGHNA, CDR2 YNFKEQ. CDR3 size: 15 residues. The CDR3 bases are TGTGCCAGCAGCCAAGATCCTCTGCGGCAAGAGACCCAGTACTTC. This gives the protein CASSQDPLRQETQYF.

The chain combines TRBV11-2 with TRBJ2-7; D is possibly TRBD2 (5 bases). V lost 4 bases, J lost 1 base, and 23 bases lay in between. This CDR3 has 18 residues. In germline, CDR1 is SGHAT, CDR2 FQNNGV. The CDR3 DNA follows: TGTGCCAGCAGCTCTATAGAGGGAGACCCAGCCCGGTCCTACGAGCAGTACTTC. It yields the protein CASSSIEGDPARSYEQYF.

This sequence joins TRBV7-9 and TRBJ1-2; D uncertain. Germline assignment: CDR1 SEHNR and CDR2 FQNEAQ (reference sequence). This CDR3 has 14 amino acids. Trimming removed 0 bases from V and 2 bases from J, with 7 bases in between. Here the CDR3 DNA reads TGTGCCAGCAGCTTAGCTACAGAAAACTATGGCTACACCTTC. It translates to CASSLATENYGYTF.

Concerning this clone itself: Possible read error: a much larger clone is one base away. V and J are TRBV7-8 and TRBJ2-5; no clear D. With 5 bases removed from V and 3 bases from J, the gap between germline ends came to 4 bases. This CDR3 spans 11 amino acids. The germline V gene encodes CDR1 SGHVS and CDR2 FQNEAQ. The DNA of the CDR3 is TGTGCCAGCAGCGTAGAAGAGACCCAGTACTTC. Protein: CASSVEETQYF.